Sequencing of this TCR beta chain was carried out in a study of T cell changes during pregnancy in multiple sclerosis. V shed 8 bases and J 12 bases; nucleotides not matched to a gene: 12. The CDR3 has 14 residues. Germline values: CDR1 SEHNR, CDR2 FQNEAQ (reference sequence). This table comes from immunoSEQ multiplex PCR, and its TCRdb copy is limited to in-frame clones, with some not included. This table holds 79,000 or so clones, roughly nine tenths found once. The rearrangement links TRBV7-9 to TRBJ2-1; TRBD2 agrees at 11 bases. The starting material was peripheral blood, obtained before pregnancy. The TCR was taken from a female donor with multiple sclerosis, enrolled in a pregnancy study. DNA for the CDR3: TGTGCCAGCCGCCCTCTAGCGGGAGGAATGAGGCAGTTCTTC. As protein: CASRPLAGGMRQFF.